Described below is a single TCR beta chain sequence and its context. Its antigen remains unknown. PCR used 60 Vbeta primers and 13 Jbeta primers. Here immunoSEQ multiplex PCR was the method, and the copy in TCRdb shows in-frame clones only, minus some. The sample consists of under 200,000 clones, roughly 89% of them appearing once. This record comes from a study of cytomegalovirus exposure and HLA in healthy donors. Overall study context: Most donors, roughly 82% of some 400 genotyped, fell in the Caucasian-associated ancestry cluster.

Trimming pared 5 bases from V and 0 bases from J, leaving 8 bases between. The CDR3 length is 15 residues. Germline V gene sequence: CDR1 SEHNR, CDR2 FQNEAQ (reference sequence). Notes on the study in general: In a later analysis, TCR association rates varied by HLA locus: DRB1 most, HLA-C fewest. Highly shared variants forming one cluster were likely a sequencing artifact.

Sequencing was performed on PBMCs. The sequence was collected from a woman aged 25 to 45 in good health and CMV-seronegative. The chain uses TRBV7-9 and TRBJ2-6; D uncertain. CDR3 region: CASSRPGSGANVLTF. The CDR3 coding sequence is TGTGCCAGCAGCCGCCCGGGCTCTGGGGCCAACGTCCTGACTTTC.